Shown below are 11 T cell receptor beta chains from a single sample sequenced in a study of blood T cell repertoires in COVID-19. The method was immunoSEQ multiplex PCR; TCRdb's version includes in-frame clones alone and lacks a portion of them. The sample records 30,000 to 40,000 clones, 90% being singletons. The sequenced sample consisted of peripheral blood. The origin of the receptors is a man in his 60s with active or convalescent COVID-19.

The chain carries TRBV19 and TRBJ1-1; 7 bases fit TRBD1. The germline V gene encodes CDR1 LNHDA and CDR2 SQIVND (reference sequence). CDR3 size: 16 residues. The V segment lost 6 bases and the J segment 6 bases; nucleotides outside the gene matches: 16. The CDR3 region has the DNA TGTGCCAGTAGAGAACAGGGGAGTCGCGGTACCGCTGAAGCTTTCTTT. Encoded protein: CASREQGSRGTAEAFF.

The rearrangement uses TRBV27 and TRBJ1-1; 8 nucleotides agree with TRBD1. V was pared by 8 bases and J by 10 bases, with 12 bases of the junction left unmatched. Germline CDR1 and CDR2: MNHEY and SMNVEV (reference sequence). This CDR3 is 13 amino acids long. The CDR3 protein is CASFSLDRVRAFF. CDR3 sequence (DNA): TGTGCCAGCTTCAGCTTGGACAGGGTTCGAGCTTTCTTT.

The J gene is TRBJ1-3, the V gene TRBV5-8, with D tentatively TRBD1 (5 bases). V was pared by 3 bases and J by 4 bases, with 8 bases between. This CDR3 has 13 residues. Germline CDR1 SGHTS, CDR2 YDEGEE. The chain's CDR3 is CASSYRSGNTIYF. The CDR3 coding sequence is TGTGCCAGCAGCTACAGGAGCGGAAACACCATATATTTT.

The J gene is TRBJ2-7, the V gene TRBV23-1; D is perhaps TRBD1 (6 bases). TRBV23-1 is reported as an ORF; its role is uncertain. Trimming removed 3 bases at V and 5 bases at J, with 20 bases between. This CDR3 comprises 16 residues. For the CDR3, the DNA is TGCGCCAGCAGTCATAACACCCCGGGCGAGGGGGACGAGCAGTACTTC. Translation: CASSHNTPGEGDEQYF.

The CDR3 DNA reads TGTGCCAGCAGTCAAAGGGACAGGGGTTACAATGAGCAGTTCTTC. Its protein is CASSQRDRGYNEQFF. The chain links TRBV6-5 to TRBJ2-1, with 10 bases identical to TRBD1. The germline CDR1 and CDR2 sequences are MNHEY and SVGAGI. This CDR3 region has 15 residues. V shed 5 bases, J shed 4 bases, and the junction held 5 bases outside the gene matches.

The chain combines TRBV18 with TRBJ2-7; 8 bases agree with TRBD1. The germline V gene has CDR1 KGHSH and CDR2 LQKENI. CDR3 length: 16 residues. Trimming at V came to 3 bases and at J to 0 bases, leaving 7 bases not matched to a gene. The CDR3 nucleotides read TGTGCCAGCTCACCCGGGGGACAGGACTTCTCCTACGAGCAGTACTTC. This gives the protein CASSPGGQDFSYEQYF. The full variable domain, in which reference TRBV18 and TRBJ2-7 provide the parts outside the CDR3, is NAGVMQNPRHLVRRRGQEARLRCSPMKGHSHVYWYRQLPEEGLKFMVYLQKENIIDESGMPKERFSAEFPKEGPSILRIQQVVRGDSAAYFCASSPGGQDFSYEQYFGPGTRLTVT.

This chain uses TRBV7-9 with TRBJ1-2; D uncertain. V shed 4 bases and J shed 4 bases, with 16 bases lying between them. The germline V gene encodes CDR1 SEHNR and CDR2 FQNEAQ (reference sequence). CDR3 size: 15 residues. The CDR3 DNA reads TGTGCCAGCAGCTCCCTCGGGAGGGATGGCTATGGCTACACCTTC. Translated: CASSSLGRDGYGYTF.

This chain joins TRBV6-6 and TRBJ2-7; TRBD1 matches 9 bases. CDR3 length: 14 residues. The trim removed 11 bases at V and 5 bases at J, leaving 13 bases unmatched. Germline CDR1 is MNHNY and CDR2 is SVGAGI (reference sequence). CDR3 loop: CACRPGQGEDEQYF. The CDR3 DNA follows: TGTGCCTGCCGGCCGGGACAGGGAGAAGACGAGCAGTACTTC.

In this sample, this clone turned up a few times. The CDR3 DNA sequence: TGTGCCAGCTCACCCTCTGGCAGGGGTGCCTACGAGCAGTACTTC. It encodes CASSPSGRGAYEQYF. The gene calls are TRBV18 and TRBJ2-7, with D possibly being TRBD1 (6 bases). Germline V lookup: CDR1 KGHSH, CDR2 LQKENI. The CDR3 consists of 15 residues. The V end was cut by 3 bases, the J end by 2 bases, with 14 bases between.

The chain combines TRBV19 with TRBJ2-7; tentatively, D is TRBD1 (5 bases). The CDR3 is 14 amino acids. Germline V lookup: CDR1 LNHDA, CDR2 SQIVND (reference sequence). V shed 5 bases and J shed 5 bases, with 16 bases lying between them. CDR3 protein: CASSPEWTSHEQYF. Written as DNA, the CDR3 is TGTGCCAGTAGTCCCGAATGGACAAGCCACGAGCAGTACTTC.

This clone showed up just a few times. The J gene is TRBJ1-2, the V gene TRBV15, with TRBD1 matching over 9 bases. This CDR3 comprises 17 residues. Germline V gene sequence: CDR1 LNHNV, CDR2 YYDKDF (reference sequence). V was clipped by 0 bases and J by 6 bases; unmatched bases: 11. The CDR3 loop is CATSREGTGLMYDGYTF. Here the CDR3 DNA reads TGTGCCACCAGCAGAGAGGGGACAGGGCTTATGTACGATGGCTACACCTTC.